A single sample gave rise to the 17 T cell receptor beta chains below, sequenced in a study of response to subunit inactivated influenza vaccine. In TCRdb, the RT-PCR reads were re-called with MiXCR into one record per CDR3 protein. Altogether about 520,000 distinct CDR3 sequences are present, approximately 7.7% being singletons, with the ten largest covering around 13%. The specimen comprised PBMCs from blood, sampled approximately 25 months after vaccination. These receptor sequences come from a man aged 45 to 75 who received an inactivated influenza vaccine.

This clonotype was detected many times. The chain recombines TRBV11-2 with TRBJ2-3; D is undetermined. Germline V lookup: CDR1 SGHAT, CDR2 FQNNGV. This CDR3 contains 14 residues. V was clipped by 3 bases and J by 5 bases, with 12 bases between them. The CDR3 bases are TGTGCCAGCAGCTTGCCCAGCTCGGGAGATACGCAGTATTTT. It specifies CASSLPSSGDTQYF.

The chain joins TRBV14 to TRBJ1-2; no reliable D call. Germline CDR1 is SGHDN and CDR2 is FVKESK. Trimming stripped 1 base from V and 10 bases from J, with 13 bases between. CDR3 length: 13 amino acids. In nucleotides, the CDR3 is TGTGCCAGCAGCCAAGTACCGCGGGCTCACTACACCTTC. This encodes CASSQVPRAHYTF.

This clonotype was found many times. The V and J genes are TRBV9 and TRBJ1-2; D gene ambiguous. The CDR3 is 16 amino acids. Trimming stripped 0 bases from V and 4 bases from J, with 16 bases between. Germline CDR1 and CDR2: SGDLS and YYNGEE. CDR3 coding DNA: TGTGCCAGCAGCGTAGCACTCACAGCGGATTTCTATGGCTACACCTTC. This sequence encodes CASSVALTADFYGYTF. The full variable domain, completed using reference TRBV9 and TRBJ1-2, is DSGVTQTPKHLITATGQRVTLRCSPRSGDLSVYWYQQSLDQGLQFLIQYYNGEERAKGNILERFSAQQFPDLHSELNLSSLELGDSALYFCASSVALTADFYGYTFGSGTRLTVV.

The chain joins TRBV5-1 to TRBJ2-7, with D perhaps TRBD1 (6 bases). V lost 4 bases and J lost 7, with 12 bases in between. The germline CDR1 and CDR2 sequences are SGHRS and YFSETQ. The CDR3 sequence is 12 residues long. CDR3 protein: CASSEQRGEQYF. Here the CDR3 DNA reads TGCGCCAGCAGCGAGCAGAGGGGGGAGCAGTACTTC.

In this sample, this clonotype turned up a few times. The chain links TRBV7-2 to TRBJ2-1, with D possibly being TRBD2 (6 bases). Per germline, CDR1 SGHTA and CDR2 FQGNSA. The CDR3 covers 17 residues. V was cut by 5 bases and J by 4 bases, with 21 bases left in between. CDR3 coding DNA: TGTGCCAGCAGCCATCAAGCAGGAGGGTCGGTTTACAATGAGCAGTTCTTC. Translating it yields CASSHQAGGSVYNEQFF.

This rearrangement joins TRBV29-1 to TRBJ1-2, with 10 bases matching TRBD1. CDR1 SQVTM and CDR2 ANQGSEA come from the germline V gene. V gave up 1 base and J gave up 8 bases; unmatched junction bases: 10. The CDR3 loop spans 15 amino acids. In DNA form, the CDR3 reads TGCAGCGTTGAAGGTCGACAGGGGGCAAATTTAGGCTACACCTTC. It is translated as CSVEGRQGANLGYTF.

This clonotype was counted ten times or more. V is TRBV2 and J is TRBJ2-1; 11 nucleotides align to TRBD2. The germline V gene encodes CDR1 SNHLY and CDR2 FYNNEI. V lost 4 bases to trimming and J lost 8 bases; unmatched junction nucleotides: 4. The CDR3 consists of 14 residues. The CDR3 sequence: CASSVGLAGYEQFF. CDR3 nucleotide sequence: TGTGCCAGCAGTGTAGGACTAGCGGGCTATGAGCAGTTCTTC.

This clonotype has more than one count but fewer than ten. In DNA, the CDR3 is TGTGCCAGCGGTCCCTCCGCGGGAGAGTCAGATACGCAGTATTTT. As protein: CASGPSAGESDTQYF. The chain combines TRBV12-3 or TRBV12-4 with TRBJ2-3; 7 bases map to TRBD2. This CDR3 spans 15 amino acids. Trimming removed 8 bases from V and 4 bases from J; junction bases left unmatched: 12.

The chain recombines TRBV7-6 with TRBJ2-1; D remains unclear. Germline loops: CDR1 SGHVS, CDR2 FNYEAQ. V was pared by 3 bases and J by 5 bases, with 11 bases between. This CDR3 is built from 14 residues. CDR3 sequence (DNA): TGTGCCAGCAGCTTGAGGCACGGAAACAATGAGCAGTTCTTC. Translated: CASSLRHGNNEQFF. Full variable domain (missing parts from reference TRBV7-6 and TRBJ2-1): GAGVSQSPRYKVTKRGQDVALRCDPISGHVSLYWYRQALGQGPEFLTYFNYEAQQDKSGLPNDRFSAERPEGSISTLTIQRTEQRDSAMYRCASSLRHGNNEQFFGPGTRLTVL.

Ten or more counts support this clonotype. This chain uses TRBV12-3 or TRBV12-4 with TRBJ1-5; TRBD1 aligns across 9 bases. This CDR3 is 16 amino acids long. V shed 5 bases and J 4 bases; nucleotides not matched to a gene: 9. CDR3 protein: CASSAATGGGNQPQHF. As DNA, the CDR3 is TGTGCCAGCAGTGCGGCGACAGGGGGTGGGAATCAGCCCCAGCATTTT.

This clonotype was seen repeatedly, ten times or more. The CDR3 nucleotides read TGCAGTGCTAGCGAGACTAGCAGGGGAGATGAGCAGTTCTTC. Protein sequence: CSASETSRGDEQFF. The chain is built from TRBV20-1 and TRBJ2-1; D may be TRBD2 (7 bases). Trimming pared 3 bases from V and 8 bases from J, leaving 17 bases between. From germline, CDR1 is DFQATT and CDR2 SNEGSKA (reference sequence). This CDR3 region has 14 residues.

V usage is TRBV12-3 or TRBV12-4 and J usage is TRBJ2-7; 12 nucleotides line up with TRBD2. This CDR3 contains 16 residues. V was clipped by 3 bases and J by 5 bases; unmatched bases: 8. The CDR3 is CASSFGRLAGDNEQYF. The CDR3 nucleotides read TGTGCCAGCAGTTTTGGCCGACTAGCGGGAGATAACGAGCAGTACTTC.

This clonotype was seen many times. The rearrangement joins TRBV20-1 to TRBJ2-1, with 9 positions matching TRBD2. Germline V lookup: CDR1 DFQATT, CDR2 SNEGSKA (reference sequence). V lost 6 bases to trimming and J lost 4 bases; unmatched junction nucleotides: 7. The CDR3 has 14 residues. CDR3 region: CSARSGGQYNEQFF. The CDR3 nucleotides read TGCAGTGCGCGGAGCGGGGGGCAGTACAATGAGCAGTTCTTC.

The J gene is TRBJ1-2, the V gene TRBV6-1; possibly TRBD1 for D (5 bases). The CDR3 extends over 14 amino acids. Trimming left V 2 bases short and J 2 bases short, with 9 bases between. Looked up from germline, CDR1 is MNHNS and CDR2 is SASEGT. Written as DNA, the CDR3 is TGTGCCAGCAGTGAAATTCCAGGGAACTATGGCTACACCTTC. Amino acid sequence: CASSEIPGNYGYTF.

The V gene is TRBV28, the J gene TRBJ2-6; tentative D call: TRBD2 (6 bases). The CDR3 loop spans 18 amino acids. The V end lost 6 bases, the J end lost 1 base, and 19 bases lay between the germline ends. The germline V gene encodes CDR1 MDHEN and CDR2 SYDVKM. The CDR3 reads CASRGNRRERSGANVLTF. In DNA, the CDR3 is TGTGCCAGCAGGGGAAATCGACGGGAGAGATCTGGGGCCAACGTCCTGACTTTC.

The CDR3 DNA reads TGCGCCAGCAGCTTGGTGCGTCTGGGGGCCAACGTCCTGACTTTC. Translated, it gives CASSLVRLGANVLTF. J is TRBJ2-6 and V is TRBV5-1; D is undetermined. Looked up from germline, CDR1 is SGHRS and CDR2 is YFSETQ. The CDR3 totals 15 residues. V lost 0 bases, J lost 4 bases, and 8 bases lay in between.

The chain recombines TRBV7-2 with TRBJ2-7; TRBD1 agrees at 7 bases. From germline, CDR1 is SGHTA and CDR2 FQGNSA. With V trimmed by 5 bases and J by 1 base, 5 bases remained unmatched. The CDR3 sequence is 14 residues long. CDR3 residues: CASSKQGKSYEQYF. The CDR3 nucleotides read TGTGCCAGCAGCAAACAGGGGAAATCCTACGAGCAGTACTTC. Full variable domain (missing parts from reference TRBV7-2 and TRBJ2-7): GAGVSQSPSNKVTEKGKDVELRCDPISGHTALYWYRQSLGQGLEFLIYFQGNSAPDKSGLPSDRFSAERTGGSVSTLTIQRTQQEDSAVYLCASSKQGKSYEQYFGPGTRLTVT.